The TCR beta chain under discussion was sequenced for a study of regulatory T cells in long-lasting Graves disease. As to time point: newly diagnosed GD, antithyroid drugs for less than 3 months. The TCR library was made from RNA that had been extracted from PBMCs in TRIzol. Graves' disease diagnoses used American Thyroid Association guidelines. The table lists this clonotype with a few counts. Through Arm-PCR of CDR3 regions and iRepertoire HTBI primers, TCR beta libraries were built. TCRdb fed the multiplex PCR reads into MiXCR, producing one record per CDR3 protein. The sample includes around 400,000 distinct CDR3 sequences, approximately 12% of them seen just once. Germline V gives CDR1 LGHDT, CDR2 YNNKEL (reference sequence). This CDR3 region has 16 residues. Trimming cost V 1 base and J 9 bases, with 19 bases left between them. The same data also contributed to another study, on T cells in Graves' hyperthyroidism and ophthalmopathy. That publication notes: First-round RT-PCR targeting the TCR CDR3 was performed with the HTBI primer set.

The receptor was isolated from a woman aged 18-35 years with Graves disease. Sequencing used peripheral blood mononuclear cells (PBMCs), obtained at new diagnosis, from a patient treated with antithyroid drugs. V and J are TRBV3-1 and TRBJ2-1; TRBD1 or TRBD2 may be the D gene (5 bases each). This CDR3 reads CASSQGGGGNRGEQFF. The DNA of the CDR3 is TGTGCCAGCAGCCAAGGAGGTGGGGGAAATCGCGGTGAGCAGTTCTTC.